The source of this T cell receptor beta chain is a study of naive and memory T cell subsets. Both TRBC1 and TRBC2 were covered by a beta constant-region primer of two equimolar oligonucleotides. Ligated cDNA was amplified by four rounds of PCR with nested alpha and beta constant-region primers and SP2. TCRdb re-called the UMI-ligation and nested PCR reads through MiXCR, storing one row per CDR3 protein. The table has tens of thousands of distinct CDR3 sequences, approximately 17% seen once; the top ten hold approximately 3.6%. Study results and caveats: Gini index rose across naive, CM, EM and EMRA in CD4 and CD8.

Cells stained for CD3, CD4, CD8, CD45RA, CD27 and viability were sorted into four CD45RA/CD27 subsets. This clonotype occurred many times. Its antigen is not known. The CDR3 runs 17 residues. CDR1 DFQATT and CDR2 SNEGSKA come from the germline V gene (reference sequence). V shed 0 bases, J shed 6 bases, and the junction held 16 bases outside the gene matches. The sample comprised effector memory CD4+ T cells from blood. Subset indicated: effector memory, CD45RA- CD27-. The sequence was obtained from a human donor in good health. This chain links TRBV20-1 with TRBJ1-1; 7 positions match TRBD1. The CDR3: CSARDRRVGTDNSEAFF. Written as DNA, the CDR3 is TGCAGTGCTAGAGATCGACGGGTAGGGACAGATAATTCTGAAGCTTTCTTT.